Here is one TCR beta chain with its context. Its target is unknown. The germline gives CDR1 SGHRS, CDR2 YFSETQ. V lost 4 bases to trimming and J lost 5 bases; unmatched junction nucleotides: 9. The CDR3 is 16 amino acids. This specimen comes from a study of T cells in tuberculosis. Turning to the study itself: A South African cohort included IGRA-negative adolescents, latently infected IGRA-positive adolescents and adults with active tuberculosis. General observations from the study: Active tuberculosis alpha repertoires lay closer to GMM-specific TCRs than controls'.

TCRdb's copy holds only in-frame clones and misses some; the assay was immunoSEQ multiplex PCR. The top ten hold 2.2% of the sample, which has 30,000 to 35,000 clones, 91% seen once. The sample taken for sequencing was PBMCs. The receptor's source is a donor aged 10 to 29 with latent tuberculosis or without tuberculosis infection. This chain joins TRBV5-1 and TRBJ2-3; the match to TRBD2 covers 11 bases. CDR3: CASSPRLAGTRDTQYF. The CDR3 coding sequence is TGCGCCAGCAGCCCCAGACTAGCGGGGACTCGAGATACGCAGTATTTT.